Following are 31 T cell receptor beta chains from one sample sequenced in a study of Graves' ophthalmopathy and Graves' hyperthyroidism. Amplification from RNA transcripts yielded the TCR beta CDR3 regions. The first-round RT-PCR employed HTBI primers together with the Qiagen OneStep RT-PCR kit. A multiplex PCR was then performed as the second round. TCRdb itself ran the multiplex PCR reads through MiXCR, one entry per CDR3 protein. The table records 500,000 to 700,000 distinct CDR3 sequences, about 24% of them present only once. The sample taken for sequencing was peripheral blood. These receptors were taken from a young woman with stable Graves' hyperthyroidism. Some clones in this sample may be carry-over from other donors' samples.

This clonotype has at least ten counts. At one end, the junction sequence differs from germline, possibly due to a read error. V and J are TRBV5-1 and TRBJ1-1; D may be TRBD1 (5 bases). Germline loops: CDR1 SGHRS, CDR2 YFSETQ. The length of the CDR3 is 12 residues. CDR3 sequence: CASSFPGAEAFF. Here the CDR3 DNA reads TGTGCCAGCAGCTTCCCGGGGGCTGAAGCTTTCTTT.

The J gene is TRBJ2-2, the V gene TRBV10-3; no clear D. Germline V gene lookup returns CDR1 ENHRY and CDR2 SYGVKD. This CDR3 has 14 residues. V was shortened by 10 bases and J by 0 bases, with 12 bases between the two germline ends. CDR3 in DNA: TGTGCCACACGGACGGTCGCGAACACCGGGGAGCTGTTTTTT. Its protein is CATRTVANTGELFF.

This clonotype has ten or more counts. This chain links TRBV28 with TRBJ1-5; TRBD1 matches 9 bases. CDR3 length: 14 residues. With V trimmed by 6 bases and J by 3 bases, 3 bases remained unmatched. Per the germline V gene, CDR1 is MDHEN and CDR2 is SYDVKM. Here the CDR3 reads CASSEQGANQPQHF. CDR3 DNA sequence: TGTGCCAGCAGCGAACAGGGGGCCAATCAGCCCCAGCATTTT.

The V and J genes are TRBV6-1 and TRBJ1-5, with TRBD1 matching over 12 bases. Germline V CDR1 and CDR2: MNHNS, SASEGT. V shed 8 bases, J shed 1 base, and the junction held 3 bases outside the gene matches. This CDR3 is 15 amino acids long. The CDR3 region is CASGGQGASNQPQHF. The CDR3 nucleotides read TGTGCCAGCGGGGGACAGGGGGCGAGCAATCAGCCCCAGCATTTT.

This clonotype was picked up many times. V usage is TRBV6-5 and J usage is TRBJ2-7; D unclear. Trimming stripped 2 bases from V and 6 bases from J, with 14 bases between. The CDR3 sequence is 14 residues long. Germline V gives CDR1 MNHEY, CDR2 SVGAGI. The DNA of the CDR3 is TGTGCCAGCAGTTACGACCATGTCCGGGCCGAGCAGTACTTC. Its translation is CASSYDHVRAEQYF.

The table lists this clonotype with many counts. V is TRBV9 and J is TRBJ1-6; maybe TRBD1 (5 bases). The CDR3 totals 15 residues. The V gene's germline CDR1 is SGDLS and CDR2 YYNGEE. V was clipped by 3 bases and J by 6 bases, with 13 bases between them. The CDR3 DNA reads TGTGCCAGCAGCGCCCAGGGTAGAAGTAATTCACCCCTCCACTTT. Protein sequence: CASSAQGRSNSPLHF.

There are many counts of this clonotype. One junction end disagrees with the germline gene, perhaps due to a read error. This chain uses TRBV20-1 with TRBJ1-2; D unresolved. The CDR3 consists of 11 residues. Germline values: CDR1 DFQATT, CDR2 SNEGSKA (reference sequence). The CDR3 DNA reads TGCAGTGCTAGACGCAACTATGACTACACCTTC. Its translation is CSARRNYDYTF.

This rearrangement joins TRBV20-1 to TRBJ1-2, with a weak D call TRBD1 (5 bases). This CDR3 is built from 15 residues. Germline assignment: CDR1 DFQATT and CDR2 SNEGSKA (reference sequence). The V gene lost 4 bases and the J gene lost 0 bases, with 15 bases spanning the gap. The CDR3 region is CSAIPRGESNYGYTF. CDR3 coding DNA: TGCAGTGCTATCCCCCGAGGGGAATCTAACTATGGCTACACCTTC.

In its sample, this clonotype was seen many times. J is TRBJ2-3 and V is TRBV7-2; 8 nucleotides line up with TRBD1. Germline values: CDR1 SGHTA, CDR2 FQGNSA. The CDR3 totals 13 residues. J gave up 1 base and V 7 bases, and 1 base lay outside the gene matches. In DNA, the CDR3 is TGTGCCAGCAAGACAGGGGGCACAGATACGCAGTATTTT. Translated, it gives CASKTGGTDTQYF.

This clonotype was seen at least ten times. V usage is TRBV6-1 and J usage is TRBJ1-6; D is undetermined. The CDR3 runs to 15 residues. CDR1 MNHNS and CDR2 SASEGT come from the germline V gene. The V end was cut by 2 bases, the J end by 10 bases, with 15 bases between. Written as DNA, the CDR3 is TGTGCCAGCAGTGAAAACACGATACTGGACTCACCCCTCCACTTT. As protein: CASSENTILDSPLHF.

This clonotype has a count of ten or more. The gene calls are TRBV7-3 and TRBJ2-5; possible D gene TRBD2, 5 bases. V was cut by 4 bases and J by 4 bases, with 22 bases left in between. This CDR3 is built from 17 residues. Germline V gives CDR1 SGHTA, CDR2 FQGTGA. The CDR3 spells CASSSRVGQRGGETQYF. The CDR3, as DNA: TGTGCCAGCAGCTCGCGGGTGGGTCAACGAGGCGGAGAGACCCAGTACTTC. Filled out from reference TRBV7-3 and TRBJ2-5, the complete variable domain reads GAGVSQTPSNKVTEKGKYVELRCDPISGHTALYWYRQSLGQGPEFLIYFQGTGAADDSGLPNDRFFAVRPEGSVSTLKIQRTERGDSAVYLCASSSRVGQRGGETQYFGPGTRLLVL.

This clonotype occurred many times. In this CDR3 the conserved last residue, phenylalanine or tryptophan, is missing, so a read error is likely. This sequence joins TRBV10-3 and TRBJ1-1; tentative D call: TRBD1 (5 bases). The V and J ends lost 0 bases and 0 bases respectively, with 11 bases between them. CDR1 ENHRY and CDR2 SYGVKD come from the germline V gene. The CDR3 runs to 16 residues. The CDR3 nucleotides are TGTGCCATCAGTGAGTCGCAGGGAAGAATGAACACTGAAGCTTTCCTT. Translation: CAISESQGRMNTEAFL.

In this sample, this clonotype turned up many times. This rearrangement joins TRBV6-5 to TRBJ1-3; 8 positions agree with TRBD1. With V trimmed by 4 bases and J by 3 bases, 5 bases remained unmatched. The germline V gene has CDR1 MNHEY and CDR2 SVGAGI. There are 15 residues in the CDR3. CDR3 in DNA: TGTGCCAGCAGTTCCGGGACAGGTGATGGAAACACCATATATTTT. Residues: CASSSGTGDGNTIYF.

For the CDR3, the DNA is TGTGCCACCAGTGATTCGGGCAGGGGACTGGAAGAGACCCAGTACTTC. This gives the protein CATSDSGRGLEETQYF. The rearrangement links TRBV24-1 to TRBJ2-5; D assignment may be TRBD1 or TRBD2 (6 bases each). From germline, CDR1 is KGHDR and CDR2 SFDVKD. V lost 2 bases to trimming and J lost 3 bases, with 15 bases between them. The CDR3 loop spans 16 amino acids.

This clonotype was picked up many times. CDR3 sequence: CASSLGWAGLGGYTF. CDR3 in DNA: TGCGCCAGCAGCTTGGGATGGGCGGGGCTCGGCGGCTACACCTTC. The chain recombines TRBV5-1 with TRBJ1-2, with a tentative D call TRBD1 (5 bases). Germline CDR1 reads SGHRS; CDR2 reads YFSETQ. The CDR3 spans 15 residues. Trimming took 0 bases from V and 8 from J, leaving 17 bases between them.

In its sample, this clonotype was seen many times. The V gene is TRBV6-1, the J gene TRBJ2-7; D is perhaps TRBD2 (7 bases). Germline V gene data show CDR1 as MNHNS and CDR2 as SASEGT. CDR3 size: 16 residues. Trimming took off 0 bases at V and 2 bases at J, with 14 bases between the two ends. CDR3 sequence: CASSEARGGRTYEQYF. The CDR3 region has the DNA TGTGCCAGCAGTGAAGCGAGGGGGGGGCGGACCTACGAGCAGTACTTC.

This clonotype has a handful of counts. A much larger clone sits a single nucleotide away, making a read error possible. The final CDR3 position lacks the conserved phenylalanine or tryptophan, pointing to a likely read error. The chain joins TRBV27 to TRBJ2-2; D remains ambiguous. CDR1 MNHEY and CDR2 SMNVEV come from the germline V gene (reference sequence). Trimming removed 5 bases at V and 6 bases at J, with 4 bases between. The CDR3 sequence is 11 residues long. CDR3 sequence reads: CASSTSGELFL. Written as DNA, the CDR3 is TGTGCCAGCAGTACTTCCGGGGAGCTGTTTTTG.

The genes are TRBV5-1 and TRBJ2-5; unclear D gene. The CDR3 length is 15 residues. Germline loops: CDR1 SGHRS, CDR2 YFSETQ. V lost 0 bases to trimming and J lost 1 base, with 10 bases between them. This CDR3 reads CASSLGPASQETQYF. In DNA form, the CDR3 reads TGCGCCAGCAGCTTGGGACCGGCCAGCCAAGAGACCCAGTACTTC.

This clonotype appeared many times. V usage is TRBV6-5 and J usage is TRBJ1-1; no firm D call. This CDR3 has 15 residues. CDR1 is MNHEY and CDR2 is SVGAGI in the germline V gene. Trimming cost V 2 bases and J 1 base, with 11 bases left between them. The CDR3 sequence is CASSYGSDGNTEAFF. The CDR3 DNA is TGTGCCAGCAGTTACGGCTCGGACGGGAACACTGAAGCTTTCTTT.

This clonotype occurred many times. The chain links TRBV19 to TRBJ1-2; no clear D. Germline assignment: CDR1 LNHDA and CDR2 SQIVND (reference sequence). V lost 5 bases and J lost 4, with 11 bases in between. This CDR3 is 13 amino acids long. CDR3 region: CASSPTEIYGYTF. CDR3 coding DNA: TGTGCCAGTAGTCCGACGGAGATCTATGGCTACACCTTC.

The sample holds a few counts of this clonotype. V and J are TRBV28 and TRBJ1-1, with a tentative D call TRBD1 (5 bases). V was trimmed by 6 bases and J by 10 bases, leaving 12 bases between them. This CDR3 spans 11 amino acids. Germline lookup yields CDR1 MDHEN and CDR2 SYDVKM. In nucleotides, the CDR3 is TGTGCCAGCAGGTTGGGCAGGGCAGCTTTCTTT. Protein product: CASRLGRAAFF.

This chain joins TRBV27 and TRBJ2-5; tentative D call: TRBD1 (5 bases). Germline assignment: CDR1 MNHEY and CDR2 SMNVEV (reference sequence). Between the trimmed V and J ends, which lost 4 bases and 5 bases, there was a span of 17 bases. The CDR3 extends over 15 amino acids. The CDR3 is CASSSYQGLRETQYF. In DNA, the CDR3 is TGTGCCAGCAGTTCTTACCAGGGCCTCCGGGAGACCCAGTACTTC.

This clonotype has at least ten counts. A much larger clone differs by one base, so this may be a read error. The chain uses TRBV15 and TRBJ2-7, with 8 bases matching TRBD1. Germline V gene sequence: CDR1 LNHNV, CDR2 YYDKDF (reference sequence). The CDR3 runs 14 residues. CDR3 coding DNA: TGTGCCACCGGCAGAGAAGGACAGGGCTACGAGCAGTACTTC. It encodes CATGREGQGYEQYF.

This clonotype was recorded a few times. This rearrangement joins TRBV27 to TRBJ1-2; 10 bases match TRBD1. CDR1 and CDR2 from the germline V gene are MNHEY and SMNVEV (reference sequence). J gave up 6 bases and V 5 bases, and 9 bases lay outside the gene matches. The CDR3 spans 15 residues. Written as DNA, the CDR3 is TGTGCCAGCAGTCTAGCACGGGACAGGGGAGATGGCTACACCTTC. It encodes CASSLARDRGDGYTF.

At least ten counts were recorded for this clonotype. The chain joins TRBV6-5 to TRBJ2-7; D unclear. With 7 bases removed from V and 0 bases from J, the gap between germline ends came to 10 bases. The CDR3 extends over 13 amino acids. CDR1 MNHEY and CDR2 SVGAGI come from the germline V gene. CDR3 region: CASILGSSYEQYF. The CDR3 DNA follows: TGTGCCAGCATTTTAGGTAGCTCCTACGAGCAGTACTTC.

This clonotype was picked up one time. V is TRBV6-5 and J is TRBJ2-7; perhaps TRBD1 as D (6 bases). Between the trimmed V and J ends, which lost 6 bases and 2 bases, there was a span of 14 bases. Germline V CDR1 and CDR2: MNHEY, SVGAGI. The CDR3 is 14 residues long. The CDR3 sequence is CASSYQGTTYEQYF. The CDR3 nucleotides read TGTGCCAGCAGCTACCAGGGGACCACCTACGAGCAGTACTTC.

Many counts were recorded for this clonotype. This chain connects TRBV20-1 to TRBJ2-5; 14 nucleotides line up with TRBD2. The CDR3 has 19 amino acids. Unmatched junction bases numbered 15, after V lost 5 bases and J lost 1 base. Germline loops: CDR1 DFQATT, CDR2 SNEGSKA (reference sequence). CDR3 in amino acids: CSASGLAGGLDQLQETQYF. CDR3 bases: TGCAGTGCTTCTGGACTAGCGGGGGGTTTAGACCAACTCCAAGAGACCCAGTACTTC.

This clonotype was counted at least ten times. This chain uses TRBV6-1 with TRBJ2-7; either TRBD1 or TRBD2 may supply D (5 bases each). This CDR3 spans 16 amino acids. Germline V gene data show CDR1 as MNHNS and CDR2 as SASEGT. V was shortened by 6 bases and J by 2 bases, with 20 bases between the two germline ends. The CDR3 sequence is CASSFRGGQGAYEQYF. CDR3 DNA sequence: TGTGCCAGCAGCTTCCGAGGCGGTCAGGGAGCCTACGAGCAGTACTTC.

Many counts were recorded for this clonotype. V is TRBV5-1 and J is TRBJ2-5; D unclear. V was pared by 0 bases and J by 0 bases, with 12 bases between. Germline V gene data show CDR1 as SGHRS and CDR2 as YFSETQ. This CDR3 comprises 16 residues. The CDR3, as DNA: TGCGCCAGCAGCTTGGCTCGTCGGAGCGACCAAGAGACCCAGTACTTC. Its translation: CASSLARRSDQETQYF. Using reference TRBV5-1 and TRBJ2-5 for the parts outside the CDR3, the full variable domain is KAGVTQTPRYLIKTRGQQVTLSCSPISGHRSVSWYQQTPGQGLQFLFEYFSETQRNKGNFPGRFSGRQFSNSRSEMNVSTLELGDSALYLCASSLARRSDQETQYFGPGTRLLVL.

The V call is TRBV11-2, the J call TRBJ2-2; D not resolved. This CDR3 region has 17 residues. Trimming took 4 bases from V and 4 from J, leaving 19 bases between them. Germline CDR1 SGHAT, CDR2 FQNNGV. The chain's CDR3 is CASSSWSLLVGTGELFF. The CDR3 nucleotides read TGTGCCAGCAGCTCTTGGTCTCTTCTAGTTGGCACCGGGGAGCTGTTTTTT.

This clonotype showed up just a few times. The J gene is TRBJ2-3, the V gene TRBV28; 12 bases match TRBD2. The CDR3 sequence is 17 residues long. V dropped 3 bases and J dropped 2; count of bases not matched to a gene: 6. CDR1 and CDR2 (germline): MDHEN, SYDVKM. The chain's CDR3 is CASSLGGLAGLTDTQYF. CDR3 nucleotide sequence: TGTGCCAGCAGTTTGGGTGGACTAGCGGGACTCACAGATACGCAGTATTTT.